Sequencing of this TCR beta chain was carried out in a study of cytomegalovirus exposure and HLA in healthy donors. After removal of 0 bases from V and 7 bases from J, the junction contained 15 bases not matched to a gene. The CDR3 consists of 18 residues. Per the germline V gene, CDR1 is LNHNV and CDR2 is YYDKDF (reference sequence). Remarks on this clone: Its antigen is currently unknown.

Study conclusions and caveats: The study labeled about 160 TCR beta chains cytomegalovirus-associated.

Use of 60 Vbeta and 13 Jbeta primers characterized the PCR. The data were produced by immunoSEQ multiplex PCR, yet TCRdb's version contains in-frame clones alone and is incomplete. In the table there are about 160,000 clones, 75% to 90% of which are singletons. This sequence joins TRBV15 and TRBJ2-1; the match to TRBD2 covers 7 bases. The origin of this receptor is a girl aged 2 to 10 in good health and CMV-seropositive. Sequencing input: PBMCs. The CDR3 DNA follows: TGTGCCACCAGCAGAGACGGTCGGTGGCGGGAGATCCAGAATGAGCAGTTCTTC. Its protein is CATSRDGRWREIQNEQFF. The variable domain in full, completed from reference TRBV15 and TRBJ2-1, reads DAMVIQNPRYQVTQFGKPVTLSCSQTLNHNVMYWYQQKSSQAPKLLFHYYDKDFNNEADTPDNFQSRRPNTSFCFLDIRSPGLGDTAMYLCATSRDGRWREIQNEQFFGPGTRLTVL.